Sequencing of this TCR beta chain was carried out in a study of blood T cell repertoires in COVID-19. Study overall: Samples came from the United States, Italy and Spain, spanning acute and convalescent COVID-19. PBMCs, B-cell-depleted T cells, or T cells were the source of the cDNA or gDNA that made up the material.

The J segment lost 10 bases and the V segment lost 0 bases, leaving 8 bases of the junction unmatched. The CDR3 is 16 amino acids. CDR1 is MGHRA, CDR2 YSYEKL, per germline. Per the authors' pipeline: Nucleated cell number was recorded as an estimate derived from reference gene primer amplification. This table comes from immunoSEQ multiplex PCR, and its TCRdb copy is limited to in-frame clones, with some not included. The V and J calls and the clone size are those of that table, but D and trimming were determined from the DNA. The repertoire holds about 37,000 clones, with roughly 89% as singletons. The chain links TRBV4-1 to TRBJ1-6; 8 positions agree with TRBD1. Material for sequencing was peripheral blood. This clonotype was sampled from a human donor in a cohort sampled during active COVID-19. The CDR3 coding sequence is TGCGCCAGCAGCCAAGATGGGACAGGTTCAGGGTCACCCCTCCACTTT. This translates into CASSQDGTGSGSPLHF.